A single T cell receptor beta chain is shown here with its context. The sample is drawn from a study of blood T cell repertoires in COVID-19. Across the study: COVID-19 samples collected from the United States, Italy and Spain covered acute and convalescent phases.

Per the original data handling: Scientists estimated how many nucleated cells there were by amplifying reference gene primers. Assay used: immunoSEQ multiplex PCR; TCRdb lists only in-frame clones, some missing. The V and J calls and clone size were taken over from that table, and D and trimming were inferred from the DNA. The sample has some 110,000 clones; around 83% are singletons. The V and J ends lost 1 base and 7 bases respectively, with 10 bases between them. The CDR3 contains 13 residues. CDR1 LGHNA and CDR2 YSLEER come from the germline V gene. Sequenced sample: peripheral blood. This chain uses TRBV4-3 with TRBJ1-1; D is unclear. The receptor was derived from a woman of 80 years or more with active or convalescent COVID-19. The CDR3 loop is CASSQVPWSEAFF. The CDR3 DNA reads as TGCGCCAGCAGCCAAGTCCCATGGAGTGAAGCTTTCTTT.